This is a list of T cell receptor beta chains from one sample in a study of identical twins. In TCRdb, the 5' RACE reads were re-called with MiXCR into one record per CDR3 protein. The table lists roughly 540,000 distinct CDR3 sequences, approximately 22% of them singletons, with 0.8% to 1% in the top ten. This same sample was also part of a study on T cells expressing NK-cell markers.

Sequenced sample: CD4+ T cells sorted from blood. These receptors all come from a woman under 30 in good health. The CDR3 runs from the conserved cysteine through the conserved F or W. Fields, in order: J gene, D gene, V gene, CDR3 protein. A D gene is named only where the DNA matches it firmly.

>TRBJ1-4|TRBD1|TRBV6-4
CARRDRGKNEKLFF
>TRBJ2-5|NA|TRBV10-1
CASSESGRPETQYF
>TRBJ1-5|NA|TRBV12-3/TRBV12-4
CASSAPIWGGASQPQHF
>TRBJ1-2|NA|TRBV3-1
CASSQVSGGSYTF
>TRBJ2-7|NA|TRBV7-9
CASSLGRNSYEQYF
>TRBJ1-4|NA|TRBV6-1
CASSEGGRVNEKLFF
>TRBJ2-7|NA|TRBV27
CATLSAGTYEQYF
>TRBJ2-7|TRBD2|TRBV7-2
CASSPQSGTSGRYEQYF
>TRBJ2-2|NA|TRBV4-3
CASSQDISAGELFF
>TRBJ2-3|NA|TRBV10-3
CAISERDLTDTQYF
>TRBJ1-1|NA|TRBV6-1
CASSEAWDPKTEAFF
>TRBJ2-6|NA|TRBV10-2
CATRANVLTF
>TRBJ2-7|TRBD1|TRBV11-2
CASSSGQGVLYEQYF
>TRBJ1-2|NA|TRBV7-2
CASSFDTGGGGYTF
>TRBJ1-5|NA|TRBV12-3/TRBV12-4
CASSFSRPRNQPQHF
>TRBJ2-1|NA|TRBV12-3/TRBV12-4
CAIPKGAAEYNEQFF
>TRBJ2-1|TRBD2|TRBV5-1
CASSSNPPSGGFEEFF
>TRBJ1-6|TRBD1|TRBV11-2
CASSFSGQGNSPLHF
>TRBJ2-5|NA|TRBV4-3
CASSQEVRETQYF
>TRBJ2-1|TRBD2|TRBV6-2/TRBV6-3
CASSLSRLANEQFF
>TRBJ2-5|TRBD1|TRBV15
CATRGGVAGETQYF
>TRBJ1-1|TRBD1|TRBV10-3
CAISFPGGLNTEAFF
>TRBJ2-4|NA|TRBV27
CASSLTGLLGNIQYF
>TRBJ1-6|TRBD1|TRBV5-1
CASSAGQGGNSPLHF
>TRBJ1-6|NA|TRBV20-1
CSARLKGRLNSPLHF
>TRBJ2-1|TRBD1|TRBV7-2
CASSPRQGSGIYNEQFF
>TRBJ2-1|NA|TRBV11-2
CASSLGPGQFF
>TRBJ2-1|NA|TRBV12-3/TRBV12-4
CASGRLAGSSYNEQFF
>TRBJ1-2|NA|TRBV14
CASSPNWSGPYGYTF
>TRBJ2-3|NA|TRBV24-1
CATSGSQGGQDTQYF
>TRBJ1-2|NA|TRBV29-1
CSVAAEKTNYGYTF